The clone carrying this T cell receptor beta chain was picked up one time. Antigen: not known. The CDR3 spans 13 residues. Germline V gene sequence: CDR1 ENHRY, CDR2 SYGVKD. V lost 4 bases, J lost 2 bases, and 8 bases lay in between. Time point meaning: week 11, during vaccination. The vaccine gave 300 ug of a 20-mer mutant IDH1 peptide subcutaneously per dose. This record comes from a study of a mutant IDH1 vaccine in newly diagnosed glioma. Study-level information: In weeks 1, 3, 5, 7, 11, 15, 19 and 23, patients were immunized, eight times in all. Notes on the study in general: It was around 93% of patients that developed vaccine-induced immune responses.

Assay used: immunoSEQ multiplex PCR; TCRdb lists only in-frame clones, some missing. This table has 20,000 to 30,000 clones, about 77% appearing once. This clonotype was obtained from a woman between 18 and 29 years old with glioma. The genes are TRBV10-3 and TRBJ1-2; D uncertain. This material consisted of PBMCs, taken from a glioma patient whose treatment included an IDH1 peptide vaccine. The CDR3 DNA is TGTGCCATCAGTGGGCATACCAACTATGGCTACACCTTC. It translates to CAISGHTNYGYTF.